What follows are 9 T cell receptor beta chains derived from one specimen sequenced in a study of blood T cell repertoires in COVID-19. Assay: immunoSEQ multiplex PCR; the TCRdb copy retains only in-frame clones and omits some. The sample yields around 200,000 clones, 70% to 80% seen once. Source material: peripheral blood. The receptors were sampled from a woman aged 40 to 50 with COVID-19, enrolled during active disease.

J is TRBJ1-2 and V is TRBV25-1, with TRBD1 matching 8 bases. From germline, CDR1 is MGHDK and CDR2 SYGVNS. The CDR3 length is 13 residues. Trimming took 3 bases from V and 6 from J; bases not matched to a gene: 3. The CDR3 reads CASSETGDHGYTF. CDR3 sequence (DNA): TGTGCCAGCAGTGAGACAGGGGACCATGGCTACACCTTC.

V is TRBV23-1 and J is TRBJ2-1, with 9 bases fitting TRBD2. TRBV23-1 is designated an ORF whose function remains uncertain. V shed 0 bases and J 4 bases; nucleotides not matched to a gene: 10. CDR3 length: 18 amino acids. The CDR3 spells CASSQSRRREGLYNEQFF. As DNA, the CDR3 is TGCGCCAGCAGTCAATCTCGTCGGCGGGAGGGCCTATACAATGAGCAGTTCTTC.

The chain uses TRBV6-1 and TRBJ2-1, with unresolved D. The CDR3 is 13 amino acids. Trimming shortened V by 2 bases and J by 9 bases, and 11 bases separated the two germline ends. Germline CDR1 reads MNHNS; CDR2 reads SASEGT. The CDR3 protein is CASSENGLGEQFF. In DNA, the CDR3 is TGTGCCAGCAGTGAAAATGGGCTGGGTGAGCAGTTCTTC.

The rearrangement uses TRBV12-5 and TRBJ1-6; 10 bases are a match to TRBD1. V lost 3 bases to trimming and J lost 9 bases; unmatched junction nucleotides: 2. Germline V gene sequence: CDR1 LGHNT, CDR2 FRNRAP. The CDR3 is 14 residues long. Here the CDR3 reads CASGLGTGVSPLHF. CDR3 DNA sequence: TGTGCTAGTGGTTTAGGGACAGGGGTTTCACCCCTCCACTTT.

This sequence joins TRBV7-3 and TRBJ2-3, with 11 bases that match TRBD2. CDR3 length equals 15 residues. The ends lost 5 bases at V and 4 bases at J; junction bases unmatched: 5. From germline, CDR1 is SGHTA and CDR2 FQGTGA. The CDR3 nucleotides are TGTGCCAGCAGCCTACTAGCGGGGGTCCCAGATACGCAGTATTTT. Its translation: CASSLLAGVPDTQYF.

This rearrangement joins TRBV6-5 to TRBJ2-3, with D possibly being TRBD2 (5 bases). Trimming pared 6 bases from V and 1 base from J, leaving 11 bases between. The CDR3 is 14 amino acids. CDR1 and CDR2 from the germline V gene are MNHEY and SVGAGI. The CDR3 spells CASRRELRTDTQYF. The CDR3, as DNA: TGTGCCAGCAGAAGGGAGCTGCGCACAGATACGCAGTATTTT.

V usage is TRBV4-2 and J usage is TRBJ2-1, with a tentative D call TRBD2 (6 bases). Trimming took off 0 bases at V and 0 bases at J, with 27 bases between the two ends. CDR1 and CDR2 (germline): LGHNA, YNFKEQ. The CDR3 consists of 22 residues. CDR3 sequence reads: CASSQESRRLPKRASSYNEQFF. Here the CDR3 DNA reads TGTGCCAGCAGCCAAGAATCGAGGAGGCTTCCCAAGCGGGCGAGCTCCTACAATGAGCAGTTCTTC.

The chain combines TRBV6-6 with TRBJ1-1; maybe TRBD1 (6 bases). The CDR3 runs to 13 residues. Looked up from germline, CDR1 is MNHNY and CDR2 is SVGAGI (reference sequence). The ends were cut back, 5 bases at V and 2 bases at J, with 9 bases in the middle. The CDR3 nucleotides are TGTGCCAGCAGTCCACAGGGAAACACTGAAGCTTTCTTT. Residues: CASSPQGNTEAFF.

The chain has TRBV27 and TRBJ1-6; perhaps TRBD1 as D (5 bases). The CDR3 runs 13 residues. Trimming left V 2 bases short and J 9 bases short, with 8 bases between. Looked up from germline, CDR1 is MNHEY and CDR2 is SMNVEV (reference sequence). The CDR3 DNA sequence: TGTGCCAGCAGTTTAGGGGCGGCTTCACCCCTCCACTTT. Translating gives CASSLGAASPLHF.